This T cell receptor (beta chain) was recovered during a study of blood T cells in healthy people across ages. Study-wide points: Higher diversity and more naive CD4+ cells were features of long-lived donors, compared to aged donors. Calculation of diversity from one million T cells yielded estimates considered to be underestimates.

Each donor had 7.5 to 10 milliliters of peripheral blood drawn. No fewer than 6 million PBMCs went into each sample. Combining a sample-barcoded 5' primer with a J-beta primer mix, a second PCR ran for roughly 7 to 11 cycles. TCRdb re-called the 5' RACE reads with MiXCR, one entry per CDR3 protein. The sample yields about 1,800,000 distinct CDR3 sequences, roughly 27% seen once. On this clonotype itself: Its target is unknown.

The V segment lost 5 bases and the J segment 4 bases; nucleotides outside the gene matches: 7. The CDR3 sequence is 16 residues long. The germline gives CDR1 SGHVS, CDR2 FNYEAQ. The sequenced material came from blood. This sequence was found in a woman in her twenties or thirties in good health. J is TRBJ2-1 and V is TRBV7-6, with 11 nucleotides matching TRBD2. The CDR3 DNA reads TGTGCCAGCAGCCATATAGCGGGGGGGCGATACAATGAGCAGTTCTTC. Its translation: CASSHIAGGRYNEQFF.